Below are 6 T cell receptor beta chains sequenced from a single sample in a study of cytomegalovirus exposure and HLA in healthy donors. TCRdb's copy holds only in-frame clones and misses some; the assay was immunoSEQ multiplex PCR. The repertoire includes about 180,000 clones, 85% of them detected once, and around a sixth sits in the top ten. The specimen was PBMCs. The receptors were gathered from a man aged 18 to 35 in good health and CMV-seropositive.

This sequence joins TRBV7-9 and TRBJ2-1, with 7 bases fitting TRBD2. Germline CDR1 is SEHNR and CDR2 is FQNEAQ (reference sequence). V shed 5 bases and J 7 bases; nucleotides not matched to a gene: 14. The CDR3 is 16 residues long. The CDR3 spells CASSLSDGRGKNEQFF. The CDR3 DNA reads TGTGCCAGCAGCCTCTCAGACGGGCGGGGGAAAAATGAGCAGTTCTTC.

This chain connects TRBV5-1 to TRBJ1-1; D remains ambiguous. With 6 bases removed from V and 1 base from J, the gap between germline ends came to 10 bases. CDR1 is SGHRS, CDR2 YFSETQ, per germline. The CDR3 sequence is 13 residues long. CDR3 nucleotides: TGCGCCAGCACCAACGCAGGGAACACTGAAGCTTTCTTT. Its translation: CASTNAGNTEAFF. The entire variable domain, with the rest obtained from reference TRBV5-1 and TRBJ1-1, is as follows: KAGVTQTPRYLIKTRGQQVTLSCSPISGHRSVSWYQQTPGQGLQFLFEYFSETQRNKGNFPGRFSGRQFSNSRSEMNVSTLELGDSALYLCASTNAGNTEAFFGQGTRLTVV.

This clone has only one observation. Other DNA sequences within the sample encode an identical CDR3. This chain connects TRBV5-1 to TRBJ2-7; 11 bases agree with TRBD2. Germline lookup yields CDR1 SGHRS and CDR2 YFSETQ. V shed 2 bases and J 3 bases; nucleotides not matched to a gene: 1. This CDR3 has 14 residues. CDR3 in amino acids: CASSLTSGGYEQYF. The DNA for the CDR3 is TGCGCCAGCAGCTTAACTAGCGGGGGCTACGAGCAGTACTTC. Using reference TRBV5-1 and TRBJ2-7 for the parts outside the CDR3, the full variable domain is KAGVTQTPRYLIKTRGQQVTLSCSPISGHRSVSWYQQTPGQGLQFLFEYFSETQRNKGNFPGRFSGRQFSNSRSEMNVSTLELGDSALYLCASSLTSGGYEQYFGPGTRLTVT.

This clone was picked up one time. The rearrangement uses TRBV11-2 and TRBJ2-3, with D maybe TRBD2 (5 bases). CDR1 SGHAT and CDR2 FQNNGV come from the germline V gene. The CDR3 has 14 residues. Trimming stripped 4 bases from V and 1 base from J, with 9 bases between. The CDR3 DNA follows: TGTGCCAGCAGCTCGACCGGGGGCACAGATACGCAGTATTTT. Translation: CASSSTGGTDTQYF.

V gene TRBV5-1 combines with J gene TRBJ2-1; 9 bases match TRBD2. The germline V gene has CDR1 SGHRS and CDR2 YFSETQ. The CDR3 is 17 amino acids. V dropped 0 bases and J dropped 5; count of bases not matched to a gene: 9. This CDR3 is CASSLGVAGVVHNEQFF. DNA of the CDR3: TGCGCCAGCAGCTTGGGGGTAGCGGGAGTCGTCCACAATGAGCAGTTCTTC.

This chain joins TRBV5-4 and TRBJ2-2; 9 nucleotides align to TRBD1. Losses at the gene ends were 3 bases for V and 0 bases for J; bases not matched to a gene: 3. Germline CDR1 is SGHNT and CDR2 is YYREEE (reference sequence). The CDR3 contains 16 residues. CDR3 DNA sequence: TGTGCCAGCAGCTACGACAGGGGGACGAACACCGGGGAGCTGTTTTTT. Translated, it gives CASSYDRGTNTGELFF.